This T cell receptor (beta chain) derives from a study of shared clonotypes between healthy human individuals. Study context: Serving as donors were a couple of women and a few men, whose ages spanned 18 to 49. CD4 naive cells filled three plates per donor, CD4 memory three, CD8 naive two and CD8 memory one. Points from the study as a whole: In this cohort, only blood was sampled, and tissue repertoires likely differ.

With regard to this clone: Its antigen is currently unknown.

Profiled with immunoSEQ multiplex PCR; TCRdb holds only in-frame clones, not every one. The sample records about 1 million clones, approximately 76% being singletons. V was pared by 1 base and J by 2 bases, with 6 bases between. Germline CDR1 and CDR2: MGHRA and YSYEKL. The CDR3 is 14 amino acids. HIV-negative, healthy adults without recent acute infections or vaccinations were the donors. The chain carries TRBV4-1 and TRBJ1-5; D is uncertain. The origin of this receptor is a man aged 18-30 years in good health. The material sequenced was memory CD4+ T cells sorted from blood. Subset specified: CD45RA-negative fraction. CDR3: CASSQVSGNQPQHF. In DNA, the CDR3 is TGCGCCAGCAGCCAAGTATCGGGCAATCAGCCCCAGCATTTT.